The T cell receptor beta chain under discussion was sequenced for a study of OX40 agonist ivuxolimab in advanced cancers. Study as a whole: Ivuxolimab was administered intravenously to patients at 0.01 to 10 mg/kg every 2 weeks. One patient with hepatocellular carcinoma and two with cutaneous melanoma, three in all, had partial responses.

Measured with immunoSEQ multiplex PCR; TCRdb has only the in-frame clones, and not every one. The sample has roughly 65,000 clones; approximately 90% are singletons. Drawing of blood for sampling happened at baseline, at cycle 4 day 1, and at cycle 7 day 1. The length of the CDR3 is 16 residues. With 3 bases clipped from V and 8 bases from J, the junction kept 11 bases outside the gene matches. Germline V gene lookup returns CDR1 LNHNV and CDR2 YYDKDF (reference sequence). The source of this sequence is an adult with an advanced solid tumor such as melanoma, head and neck, liver or kidney cancer. The starting material was CD4+ or CD8+ T cells sorted from blood, obtained in a trial of the OX40 agonist ivuxolimab. This rearrangement joins TRBV15 to TRBJ2-1, with 9 nucleotides matching TRBD1. The CDR3: CATSRTGTGKSDEQFF. CDR3 coding DNA: TGTGCCACCAGCAGGACCGGGACAGGGAAATCAGATGAGCAGTTCTTC.